The present T cell receptor beta chain was sequenced within a study of blood T cell repertoires in COVID-19. Study-level information: Nucleic acid was either cDNA or gDNA, and it came from T cells, B-cell-depleted T cells, or PBMCs.

Authors' data handling: Reference gene primer amplification gave nucleated cell count estimates. Produced via immunoSEQ multiplex PCR; TCRdb's table is partial and in-frame only. V and J calls and clone size are those listed in that table; D and trimming were worked out from the DNA. The sample comprises 90,000 to 110,000 clones, around 86% of which are singletons, and roughly 4.5% rests with the top ten. V lost 4 bases and J lost 8, with 14 bases in between. The CDR3 spans 14 residues. Germline V gene lookup returns CDR1 KGHSY and CDR2 FQNENV. This clonotype originated in a man in his forties or fifties with acute or convalescent COVID-19. This sequence joins TRBV16 and TRBJ1-4; D remains unclear. The sample consisted of peripheral blood. The CDR3 protein is CASSPRGGFEKLFF. The CDR3 coding sequence is TGTGCCAGCAGCCCCCGTGGAGGGTTCGAAAAACTGTTTTTT.